This paragraph covers one T cell receptor (beta chain) sequence. Its specificity is not known. This entry comes from a study of early stage breast cancer tumors. Whole-study context: Most of the 16 invasive tumors were ER+, PR+ and HER2-. Samples were sequenced at approximately 10-fold average coverage. Regarding the study as a whole: Most shared enriched TCRB sequences were commonly generated ones. Chain pairing and CD4, CD8 or FOXP3 expression were not captured.

Profiling relied on immunoSEQ multiplex PCR, and the TCRdb table lists in-frame clones only, not all of them. The sample holds under 75,000 clones, more than 60% seen once. This TCR came from a person in their twenties or thirties with breast cancer. The sequencing input was blood.

CDR3 protein: CSATGANVLTF. The CDR3 bases are TGCAGTGCTACTGGGGCCAACGTCCTGACTTTC. The chain recombines TRBV20-1 with TRBJ2-6, with D uncertain. Germline CDR1 DFQATT, CDR2 SNEGSKA (reference sequence). The CDR3 totals 11 residues. Trimming removed 4 bases from V and 2 bases from J, with 0 bases in between.